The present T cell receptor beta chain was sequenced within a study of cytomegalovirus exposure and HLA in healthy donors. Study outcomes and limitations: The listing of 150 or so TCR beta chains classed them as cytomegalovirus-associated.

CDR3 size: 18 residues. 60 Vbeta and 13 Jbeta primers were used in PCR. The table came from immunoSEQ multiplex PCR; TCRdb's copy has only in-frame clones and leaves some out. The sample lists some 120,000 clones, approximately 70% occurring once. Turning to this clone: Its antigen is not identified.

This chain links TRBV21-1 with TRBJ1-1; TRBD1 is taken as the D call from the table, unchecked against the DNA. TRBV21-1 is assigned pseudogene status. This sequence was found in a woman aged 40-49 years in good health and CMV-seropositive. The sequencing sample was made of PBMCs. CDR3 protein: CASSKGNNRGHMNTEAFF. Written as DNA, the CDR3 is TGTGCCAGCAGCAAGGGGAACAACAGGGGGCATATGAACACTGAAGCTTTCTTT.